This T cell receptor beta chain was obtained from a study of cytomegalovirus exposure and HLA in healthy donors. The PCR was carried out with 60 Vbeta primers and 13 Jbeta primers. Sequencing was performed with immunoSEQ multiplex PCR; in TCRdb, only in-frame clones are kept and a portion is missing. This table holds 120,000 or so clones, 77% found once. There are 12 residues in the CDR3. V trimming: 4 bases; J trimming: 6 bases; junction bases outside the gene matches: 3. CDR1 is SGHNT and CDR2 is YYREEE in the germline V gene (reference sequence). The study, taken as a whole, reports: In an earlier analysis, productive rearrangement rates for most beta V segments clustered near 87% or 30%. Sequencing likely produced, as an artifact, a cluster of highly shared sequence variants. Rarity marked most TCR sequences, yet some public TCRs occurred in many donors.

This clone was recorded a few times. Its antigen is unknown. The clonotype was recovered from a man aged 18 to 30 in good health and CMV-seropositive. The material sequenced was PBMCs. The J gene is TRBJ2-7, the V gene TRBV5-4; 8 bases line up with TRBD1. CDR3 DNA: TGTGCCAGCAGCGTGGACAGGGCCGAGCAGTACTTC. Protein sequence: CASSVDRAEQYF. Drawing the rest from reference TRBV5-4 and TRBJ2-7, the complete variable domain is ETGVTQSPTHLIKTRGQQVTLRCSSQSGHNTVSWYQQALGQGPQFIFQYYREEENGRGNFPPRFSGLQFPNYSSELNVNALELDDSALYLCASSVDRAEQYFGPGTRLTVT.